This T cell receptor beta chain emerged from a study of human T cells and chemical hapten exposure. This clonotype appeared many times. V lost 0 bases and J lost 5, with 10 bases in between. Germline V gene lookup returns CDR1 SGHAT and CDR2 FQNNGV. This CDR3 contains 14 residues. From the RACE reads, TCRdb called clonotypes with MiXCR, one entry per CDR3 protein. The profile shows approximately 110,000 distinct CDR3 sequences, 9.5% to 11% of them singletons. Stated time point: patch test 1, 2 weeks after DPC sensitization. Noted treatment: therapeutic diphenylcyclopropenone sensitization with weekly scalp DPC.

The chain recombines TRBV11-2 with TRBJ2-5; the D gene is possibly TRBD2 (6 bases). The clonotype comes from a woman aged 40 to 50 with alopecia areata. Some clones in this sample may be carry-over from other donors' samples. The sample here was whole blood, taken in connection with sensitization to the hapten diphenylcyclopropenone (DPC). CDR3 in amino acids: CASSLDLLAETQYF. The CDR3 DNA sequence: TGTGCCAGCAGCTTAGATTTACTAGCCGAGACCCAGTACTTC.